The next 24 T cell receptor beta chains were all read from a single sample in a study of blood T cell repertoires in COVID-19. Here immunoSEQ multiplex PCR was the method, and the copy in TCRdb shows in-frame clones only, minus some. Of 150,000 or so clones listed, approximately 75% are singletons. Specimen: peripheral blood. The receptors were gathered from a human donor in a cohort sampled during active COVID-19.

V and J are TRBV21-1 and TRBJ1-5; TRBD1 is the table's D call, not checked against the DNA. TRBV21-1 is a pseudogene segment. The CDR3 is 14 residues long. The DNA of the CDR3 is TGTGCCAGCAGCACACAGGGGTGGGGTCAGCCCCAGCATTTT. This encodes CASSTQGWGQPQHF.

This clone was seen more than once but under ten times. The CDR3 nucleotides read TGTGCCAGCAGCTGGGGGCCGGGAAACACCATATATTTT. The encoded protein is CASSWGPGNTIYF. V gene TRBV2 combines with J gene TRBJ1-3, with D maybe TRBD1 (6 bases). The CDR3 sequence is 13 residues long. The germline V gene encodes CDR1 SNHLY and CDR2 FYNNEI. The ends were cut back, 6 bases at V and 4 bases at J, with 10 bases in the middle.

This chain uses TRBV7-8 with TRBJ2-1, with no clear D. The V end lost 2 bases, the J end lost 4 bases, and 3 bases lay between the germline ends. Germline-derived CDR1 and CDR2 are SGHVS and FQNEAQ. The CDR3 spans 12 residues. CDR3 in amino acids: CASSLLYNEQFF. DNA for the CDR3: TGTGCCAGCAGCTTACTTTACAATGAGCAGTTCTTC.

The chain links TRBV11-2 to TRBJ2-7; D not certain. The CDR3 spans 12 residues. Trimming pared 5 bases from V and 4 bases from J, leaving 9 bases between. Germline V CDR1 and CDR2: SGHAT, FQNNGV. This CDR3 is CASSHDRYEQYF. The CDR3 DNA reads TGTGCCAGCAGCCATGATAGATACGAGCAGTACTTC.

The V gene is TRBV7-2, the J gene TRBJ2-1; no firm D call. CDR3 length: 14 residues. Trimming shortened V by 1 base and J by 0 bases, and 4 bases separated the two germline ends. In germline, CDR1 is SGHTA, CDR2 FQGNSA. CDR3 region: CASSLDNSYNEQFF. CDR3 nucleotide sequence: TGTGCCAGCAGCTTAGATAACTCCTACAATGAGCAGTTCTTC.

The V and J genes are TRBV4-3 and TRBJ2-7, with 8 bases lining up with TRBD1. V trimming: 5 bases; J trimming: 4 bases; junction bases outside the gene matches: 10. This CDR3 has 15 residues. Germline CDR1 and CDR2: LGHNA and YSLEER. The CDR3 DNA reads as TGCGCCAGCAGCTTCGCGGGGACAGGACCTTACGAGCAGTACTTC. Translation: CASSFAGTGPYEQYF.

CDR3 DNA sequence: TGTGCCAGTAGCACCACTAGCGGGGTATACAATGAGCAGTTCTTC. Protein: CASSTTSGVYNEQFF. V usage is TRBV19 and J usage is TRBJ2-1; 10 bases align to TRBD2. The CDR3 extends over 15 amino acids. Trimming at V came to 6 bases and at J to 4 bases, leaving 6 bases not matched to a gene. Germline-derived CDR1 and CDR2 are LNHDA and SQIVND (reference sequence).

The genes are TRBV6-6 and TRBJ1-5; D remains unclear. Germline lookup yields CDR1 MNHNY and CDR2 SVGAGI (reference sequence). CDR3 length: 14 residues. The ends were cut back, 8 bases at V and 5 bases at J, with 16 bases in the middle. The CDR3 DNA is TGTGCCAGCTTGCTTCGGGGAATTGATCAGCCCCAGCATTTT. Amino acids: CASLLRGIDQPQHF.

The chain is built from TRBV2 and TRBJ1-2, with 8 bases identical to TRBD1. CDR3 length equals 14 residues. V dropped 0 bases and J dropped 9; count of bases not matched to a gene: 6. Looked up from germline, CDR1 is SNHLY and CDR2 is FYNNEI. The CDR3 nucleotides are TGTGCCAGCAGTGAAGCAGGGACAGGTTCGCGCTACACCTTC. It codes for CASSEAGTGSRYTF.

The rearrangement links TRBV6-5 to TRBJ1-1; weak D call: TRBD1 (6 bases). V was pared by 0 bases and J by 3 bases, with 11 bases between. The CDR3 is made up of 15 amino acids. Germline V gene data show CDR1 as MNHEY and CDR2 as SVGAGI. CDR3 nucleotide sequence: TGTGCCAGCAGTTACTCGACAGGCCGTGACACTGAAGCTTTCTTT. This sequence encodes CASSYSTGRDTEAFF.

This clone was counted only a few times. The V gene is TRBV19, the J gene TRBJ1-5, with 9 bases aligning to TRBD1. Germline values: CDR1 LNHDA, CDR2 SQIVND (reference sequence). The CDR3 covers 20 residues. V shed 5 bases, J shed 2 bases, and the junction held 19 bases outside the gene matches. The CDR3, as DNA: TGTGCCAGTAGTCCCGGGACAGGGACTGGCGGCGTAAGTGGCAATCAGCCCCAGCATTTT. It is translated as CASSPGTGTGGVSGNQPQHF.

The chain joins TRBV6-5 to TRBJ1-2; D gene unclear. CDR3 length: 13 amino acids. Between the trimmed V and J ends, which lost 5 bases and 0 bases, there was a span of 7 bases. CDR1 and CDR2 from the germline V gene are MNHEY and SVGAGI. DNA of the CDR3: TGTGCCAGCAGTCCCCGCGCTAACTATGGCTACACCTTC. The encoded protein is CASSPRANYGYTF.

The DNA for the CDR3 is TGTGCCAGCAGTTTTACCCCGCAGGGTGAAGCTTTCTTT. This sequence encodes CASSFTPQGEAFF. The chain carries TRBV27 and TRBJ1-1, with D possibly being TRBD1 (5 bases). Looked up from germline, CDR1 is MNHEY and CDR2 is SMNVEV (reference sequence). CDR3 size: 13 residues. V lost 3 bases, J lost 7 bases, and 12 bases lay in between.

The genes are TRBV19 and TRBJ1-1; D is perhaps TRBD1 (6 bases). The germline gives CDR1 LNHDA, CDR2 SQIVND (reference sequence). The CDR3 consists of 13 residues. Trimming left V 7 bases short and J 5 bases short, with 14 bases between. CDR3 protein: CASNNRGATEAFF. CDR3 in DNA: TGTGCCAGTAATAATCGGGGGGCTACTGAAGCTTTCTTT.

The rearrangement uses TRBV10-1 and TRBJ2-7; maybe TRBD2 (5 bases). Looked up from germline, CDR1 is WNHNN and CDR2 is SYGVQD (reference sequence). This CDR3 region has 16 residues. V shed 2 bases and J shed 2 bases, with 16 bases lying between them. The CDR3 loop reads CASSEKRAGSTYEQYF. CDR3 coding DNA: TGCGCCAGCAGTGAGAAACGGGCGGGCTCTACCTACGAGCAGTACTTC.

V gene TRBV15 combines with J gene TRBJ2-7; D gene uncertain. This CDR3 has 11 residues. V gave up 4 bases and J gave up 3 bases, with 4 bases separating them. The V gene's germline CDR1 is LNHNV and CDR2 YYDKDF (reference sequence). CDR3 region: CATSNGYEQYF. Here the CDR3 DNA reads TGTGCCACCAGCAACGGCTACGAGCAGTACTTC.

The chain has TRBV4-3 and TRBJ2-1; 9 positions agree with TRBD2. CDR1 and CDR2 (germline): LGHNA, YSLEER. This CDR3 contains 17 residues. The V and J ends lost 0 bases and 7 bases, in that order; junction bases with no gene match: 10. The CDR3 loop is CASSQDRVGGGANEQFF. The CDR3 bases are TGCGCCAGCAGCCAAGACCGGGTTGGCGGGGGGGCAAATGAGCAGTTCTTC.

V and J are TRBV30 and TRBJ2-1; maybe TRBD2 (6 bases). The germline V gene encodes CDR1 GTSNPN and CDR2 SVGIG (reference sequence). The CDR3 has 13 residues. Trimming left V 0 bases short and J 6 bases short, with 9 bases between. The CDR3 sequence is CAWSVWRGNEQFF. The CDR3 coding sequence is TGTGCCTGGAGTGTATGGCGGGGCAATGAGCAGTTCTTC. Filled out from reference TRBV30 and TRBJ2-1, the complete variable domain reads SQTIHQWPATLVQPVGSPLSLECTVEGTSNPNLYWYRQAAGRGLQLLFYSVGIGQISSEVPQNLSASRPQDRQFILSSKKLLLSDSGFYLCAWSVWRGNEQFFGPGTRLTVL.

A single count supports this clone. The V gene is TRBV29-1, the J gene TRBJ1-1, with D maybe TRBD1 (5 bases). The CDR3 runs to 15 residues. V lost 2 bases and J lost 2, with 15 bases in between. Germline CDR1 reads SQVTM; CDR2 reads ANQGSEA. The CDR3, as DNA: TGCAGCGTTGAACCATCCAGGGCAGGAAACACTGAAGCTTTCTTT. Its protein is CSVEPSRAGNTEAFF. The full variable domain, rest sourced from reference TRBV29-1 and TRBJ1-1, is SAVISQKPSRDICQRGTSLTIQCQVDSQVTMMFWYRQQPGQSLTLIATANQGSEATYESGFVIDKFPISRPNLTFSTLTVSNMSPEDSSIYLCSVEPSRAGNTEAFFGQGTRLTVV.

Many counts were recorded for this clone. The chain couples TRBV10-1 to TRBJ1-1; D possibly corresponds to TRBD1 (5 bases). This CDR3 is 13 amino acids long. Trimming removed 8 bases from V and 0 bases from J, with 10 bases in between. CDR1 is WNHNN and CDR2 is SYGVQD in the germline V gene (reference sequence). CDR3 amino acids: CASAGRLNTEAFF. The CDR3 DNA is TGCGCCAGCGCGGGACGGTTGAACACTGAAGCTTTCTTT.

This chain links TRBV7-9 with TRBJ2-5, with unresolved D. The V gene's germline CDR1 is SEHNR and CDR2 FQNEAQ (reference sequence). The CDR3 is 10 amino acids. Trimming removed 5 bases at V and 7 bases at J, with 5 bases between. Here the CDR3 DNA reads TGTGCCAGCAGCGGCCCGACCCAGTACTTC. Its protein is CASSGPTQYF.

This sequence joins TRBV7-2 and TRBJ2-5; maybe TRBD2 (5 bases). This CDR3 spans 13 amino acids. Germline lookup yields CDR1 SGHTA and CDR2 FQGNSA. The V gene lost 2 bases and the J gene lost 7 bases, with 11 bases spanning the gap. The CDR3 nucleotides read TGTGCCAGCAGCTTACTAAATGAGGGGACCCAGTACTTC. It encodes CASSLLNEGTQYF.

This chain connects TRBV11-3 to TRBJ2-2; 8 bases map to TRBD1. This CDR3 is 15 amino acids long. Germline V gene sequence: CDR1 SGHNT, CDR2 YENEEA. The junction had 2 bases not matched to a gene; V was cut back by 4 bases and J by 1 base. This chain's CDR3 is CASSSTGVNTGELFF. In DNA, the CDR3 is TGTGCCAGCAGCTCGACAGGGGTGAACACCGGGGAGCTGTTTTTT. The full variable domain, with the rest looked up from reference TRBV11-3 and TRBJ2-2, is EAGVVQSPRYKIIEKKQPVAFWCNPISGHNTLYWYLQNLGQGPELLIRYENEEAVDDSQLPKDRFSAERLKGVDSTLKIQPAELGDSAVYLCASSSTGVNTGELFFGEGSRLTVL.

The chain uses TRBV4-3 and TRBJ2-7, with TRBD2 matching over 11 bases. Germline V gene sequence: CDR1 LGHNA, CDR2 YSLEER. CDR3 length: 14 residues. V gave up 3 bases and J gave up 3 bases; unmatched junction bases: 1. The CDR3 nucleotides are TGCGCCAGCAGCCAGGGGACTAGCGGCTACGAGCAGTACTTC. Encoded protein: CASSQGTSGYEQYF.